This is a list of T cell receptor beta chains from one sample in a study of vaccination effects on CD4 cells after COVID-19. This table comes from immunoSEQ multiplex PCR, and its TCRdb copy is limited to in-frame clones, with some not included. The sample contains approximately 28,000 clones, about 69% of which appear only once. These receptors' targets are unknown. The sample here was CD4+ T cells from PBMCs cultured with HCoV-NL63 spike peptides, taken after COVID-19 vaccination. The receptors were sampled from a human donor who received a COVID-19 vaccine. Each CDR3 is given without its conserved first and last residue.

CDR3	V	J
ASSLSLLRNEQY	TRBV27	TRBJ2-7
ASSRREANVLT	TRBV18	TRBJ2-6
ASSSSGTSETYEQY	TRBV13	TRBJ2-7
ASSTKGEGSYEQY	TRBV19	TRBJ2-7
ATSDPDSSYEQY	TRBV24-1	TRBJ2-7
ASSLDPAARQY	TRBV11-3	TRBJ2-7
ASSGPYSGANVLT	TRBV5-4	TRBJ2-6
AWSVPIRYEQY	TRBV30	TRBJ2-7
ASSERGWRITQY	TRBV2	TRBJ2-3
ASSSSSYNSPLH	TRBV18	TRBJ1-6
AISDSGGEDTQY	TRBV10-3	TRBJ2-3
ASIDREKKHYEQY	TRBV28	TRBJ2-7
ASSHLDGITYNEQF	TRBV3-1/TRBV3-2	TRBJ2-1
ASSGLVADTQY	TRBV12-3/TRBV12-4	TRBJ2-3
ASNKGTGITDTQY	TRBV7-2	TRBJ2-3
ASSAMGDRAHNGYT	TRBV5-4	TRBJ1-2
ASSSLTGGTDTQY	TRBV5-1	TRBJ2-3
ASSRLAGANVNQY	TRBV2	TRBJ2-5
ASSESDYFSGTEAF	TRBV10-1	TRBJ1-1
ASSSQQGSGYT	TRBV7-8	TRBJ1-2
ASRDGRSGEQY	TRBV6-4	TRBJ2-7
ASSYGQGTGPYGYT	TRBV6-5	TRBJ1-2
ATSLGGRSNEQF	TRBV24-1	TRBJ2-1
ASRERDQPQH	TRBV28	TRBJ1-5
ASSEDRANYGYT	TRBV5-5	TRBJ1-2
ASSFRGLDEQY	TRBV3-1/TRBV3-2	TRBJ2-7